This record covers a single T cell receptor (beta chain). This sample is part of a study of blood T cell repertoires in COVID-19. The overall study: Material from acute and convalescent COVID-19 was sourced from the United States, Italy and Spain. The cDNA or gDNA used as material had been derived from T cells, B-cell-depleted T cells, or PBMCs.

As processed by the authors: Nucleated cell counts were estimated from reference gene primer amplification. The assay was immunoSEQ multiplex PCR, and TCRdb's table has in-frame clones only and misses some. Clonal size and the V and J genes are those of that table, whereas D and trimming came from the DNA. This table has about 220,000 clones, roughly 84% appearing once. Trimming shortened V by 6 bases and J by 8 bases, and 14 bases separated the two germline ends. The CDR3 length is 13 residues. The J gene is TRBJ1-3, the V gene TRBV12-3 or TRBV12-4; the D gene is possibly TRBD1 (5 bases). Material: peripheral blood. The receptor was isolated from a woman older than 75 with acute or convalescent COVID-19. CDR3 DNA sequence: TGTGCCAGCAGCCCCGGGGGGAGGGACACCATATATTTT. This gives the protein CASSPGGRDTIYF.